The rows below give T cell receptor beta chains drawn from one sample of a study of regulatory T cells in long-lasting Graves disease. TCRdb called the multiplex PCR reads again in MiXCR, with one record for every CDR3 protein. The table has a few hundred thousand distinct CDR3 sequences, about 23% seen once. Sequencing was performed on peripheral blood mononuclear cells (PBMCs), taken when the disease was refractory, from a patient treated with antithyroid drugs. The receptors were sampled from a woman in her thirties or forties with Graves disease. CDR3s include the opening cysteine and the closing phenylalanine or tryptophan. The order of the fields is D gene, J gene, clone size, V gene, CDR3 protein, CDR3 DNA. The D gene is left open where the match is weak. Size tells how often a clone was seen (once, few, many) or the class of an expanded clone, and some rows leave it out.

D: -
J: TRBJ1-4
size: many
V: TRBV7-9
CDR3: CASSLNGATNEKLFF
DNA: TGTGCCAGCAGCTTAAATGGTGCAACTAATGAAAAACTGTTTTTT

D: -
J: TRBJ2-7
size: -
V: TRBV2
CDR3: CASSGLRTYEQYF
DNA: TGTGCCAGCAGTGGGCTTCGTACCTACGAGCAGTACTTC

D: -
J: TRBJ2-7
size: many
V: TRBV7-2
CDR3: CASSLATEQYF
DNA: TGTGCCAGCAGCCTAGCAACCGAGCAGTACTTC

D: TRBD2
J: TRBJ2-7
size: many
V: TRBV28
CDR3: CASSDGLAVTYEQYF
DNA: TGTGCCAGCAGTGACGGACTAGCGGTTACCTACGAGCAGTACTTC

D: -
J: TRBJ1-6
size: many
V: TRBV28
CDR3: CASKGDGYYNSPLHF
DNA: TGTGCCAGCAAGGGGGACGGCTACTATAATTCACCCCTCCACTTT

D: TRBD2
J: TRBJ2-5
size: many
V: TRBV6-1
CDR3: CASRSGLAGVETQYF
DNA: TGTGCCAGCAGGTCCGGACTAGCGGGAGTGGAGACCCAGTACTTC

D: -
J: TRBJ2-5
size: many
V: TRBV6-5
CDR3: CASSYVGAGTQYF
DNA: TGTGCCAGCAGTTACGTGGGAGCGGGGACCCAGTACTTC

D: -
J: TRBJ2-7
size: -
V: TRBV19
CDR3: CASSIRGTGTGNYEQYF
DNA: TGTGCCAGTAGTATAAGGGGAACCGGGACTGGCAACTACGAGCAGTACTTC

D: -
J: TRBJ2-1
size: -
V: TRBV7-8
CDR3: CASSQMTGNNEQFF
DNA: TGTGCCAGCAGCCAAATGACAGGTAACAATGAGCAGTTCTTC

D: TRBD2
J: TRBJ2-1
size: -
V: TRBV12-3/TRBV12-4
CDR3: CASSLLAGAHNEQFF
DNA: TGTGCCAGCAGTTTACTAGCGGGTGCACACAATGAGCAGTTCTTC

D: -
J: TRBJ2-5
size: few
V: TRBV2
CDR3: CASSRGSGETQYF
DNA: TGTGCCAGCAGTAGGGGGAGCGGGGAGACCCAGTACTTC

D: TRBD2
J: TRBJ2-1
size: -
V: TRBV7-9
CDR3: CASSWLAGLYNEQFF
DNA: TGTGCCAGCAGCTGGCTAGCGGGATTGTACAATGAGCAGTTCTTC

D: TRBD2
J: TRBJ2-7
size: few
V: TRBV20-1
CDR3: CSARTSGRALSSYEQYF
DNA: TGCAGTGCGCGGACTAGCGGGAGGGCCCTCAGCTCCTACGAGCAGTACTTC

D: TRBD1
J: TRBJ1-5
size: few
V: TRBV5-1
CDR3: CASSPWTGINQPQHF
DNA: TGCGCCAGCAGCCCATGGACAGGGATCAATCAGCCCCAGCATTTT

D: -
J: TRBJ2-7
size: many
V: TRBV12-3/TRBV12-4
CDR3: CASSRREAEQYF
DNA: TGTGCCAGCAGTCGACGTGAAGCCGAGCAGTACTTC

D: -
J: TRBJ1-1
size: many
V: TRBV7-6
CDR3: CASKGNMNTEAFF
DNA: TGTGCCAGCAAGGGGAACATGAACACTGAAGCTTTCTTT

D: TRBD2
J: TRBJ2-7
size: many
V: TRBV7-3
CDR3: CASSLIKRESRVKYEQYF
DNA: TGTGCCAGCAGCTTAATCAAGCGGGAGAGCCGGGTAAAGTACGAGCAGTACTTC

D: -
J: TRBJ2-1
size: -
V: TRBV19
CDR3: CASSIGGVYNEQFF
DNA: TGTGCCAGTAGTATCGGTGGAGTTTACAATGAGCAGTTCTTC

D: -
J: TRBJ2-7
size: -
V: TRBV20-1
CDR3: CSAVQASHEQYF
DNA: TGCAGTGCTGTTCAGGCAAGTCACGAGCAGTACTTC

D: -
J: TRBJ2-7
size: many
V: TRBV12-3/TRBV12-4
CDR3: CASSPPGRGTYEQYF
DNA: TGTGCCAGCAGTCCTCCGGGACGGGGGACCTACGAGCAGTACTTC

D: -
J: TRBJ2-7
size: once
V: TRBV19
CDR3: CASSPPRQSFGHEQYF
DNA: TGTGCCAGTAGCCCGCCTCGACAGTCGTTTGGACACGAGCAGTACTTC

D: -
J: TRBJ2-4
size: many
V: TRBV15
CDR3: CATSRDGVPKNIQYF
DNA: TGTGCCACCAGCAGAGATGGGGTGCCCAAAAACATTCAGTACTTC

D: TRBD2
J: TRBJ2-2
size: -
V: TRBV5-1
CDR3: CASSLSLGGRSHTGELFF
DNA: TGCGCCAGCAGCTTGAGTCTCGGCGGGAGGAGTCACACCGGGGAGCTGTTTTTT

D: -
J: TRBJ1-1
size: many
V: TRBV5-5
CDR3: CASSYITGFGGTEAFF
DNA: TGTGCCAGCAGCTATATTACAGGGTTCGGGGGCACTGAAGCTTTCTTT

D: -
J: TRBJ2-3
size: -
V: TRBV6-1
CDR3: CASSEVLADTQYF
DNA: TGTGCCAGCAGTGAAGTACTGGCAGATACGCAGTATTTT

D: TRBD2
J: TRBJ2-7
size: many
V: TRBV2
CDR3: CASRGYRLADVHEQYF
DNA: TGTGCCAGCAGGGGATATCGACTAGCGGACGTGCACGAGCAGTACTTC

D: -
J: TRBJ1-1
size: many
V: TRBV20-1
CDR3: CSAPIGAGNTEAFF
DNA: TGCAGTGCCCCCATTGGGGCGGGGAACACTGAAGCTTTCTTT

D: -
J: TRBJ1-1
size: many
V: TRBV19
CDR3: CASRLNTEAFF
DNA: TGTGCCAGCAGGTTGAACACTGAAGCTTTCTTT

D: -
J: TRBJ1-2
size: many
V: TRBV28
CDR3: CASSSDSLHGYTF
DNA: TGTGCCAGCAGTTCGGATTCCCTTCATGGCTACACCTTC

D: TRBD1
J: TRBJ2-5
size: -
V: TRBV20-1
CDR3: CSAREGSRGETQYF
DNA: TGCAGTGCTAGAGAGGGGAGCAGGGGGGAGACCCAGTACTTC

D: -
J: TRBJ1-5
size: -
V: TRBV9
CDR3: CASSLDGTSNQPQHF
DNA: TGTGCCAGCAGCTTAGACGGGACCTCCAATCAGCCCCAGCATTTT

D: TRBD2
J: TRBJ2-1
size: -
V: TRBV14
CDR3: CASSPGGGNEQFF
DNA: TGTGCCAGCAGCCCAGGCGGGGGGAATGAGCAGTTCTTC

D: -
J: TRBJ2-3
size: -
V: TRBV24-1
CDR3: CATSDSSVSTDTQYF
DNA: TGTGCCACCAGTGATTCCTCCGTGAGCACAGATACGCAGTATTTT

D: -
J: TRBJ2-7
size: many
V: TRBV20-1
CDR3: CSARVIYEQYF
DNA: TGCAGTGCTAGAGTTATCTACGAGCAGTACTTC

D: TRBD1
J: TRBJ2-4
size: -
V: TRBV3-1
CDR3: CASSDRGFRNIQYF
DNA: TGTGCCAGCAGCGACAGGGGTTTTAGGAACATTCAGTACTTC

D: -
J: TRBJ1-5
size: -
V: TRBV5-5
CDR3: CASSLTFWDTQPQHF
DNA: TGTGCCAGCAGCTTGACATTTTGGGATACTCAGCCCCAGCATTTT

D: TRBD1
J: TRBJ2-2
size: -
V: TRBV5-6
CDR3: CASLGQGADGELFF
DNA: TGTGCCAGCCTGGGGCAGGGGGCGGACGGGGAGCTGTTTTTT

D: -
J: TRBJ1-4
size: few
V: TRBV4-2
CDR3: CASSQASKNNEKLFF
DNA: TGTGCCAGCAGCCAAGCTTCAAAGAATAATGAAAAACTGTTTTTT

D: TRBD1
J: TRBJ2-1
size: -
V: TRBV28
CDR3: CASRDRPYNEQFF
DNA: TGTGCCAGCAGGGACAGGCCTTACAATGAGCAGTTCTTC

D: -
J: TRBJ1-5
size: few
V: TRBV14
CDR3: CASSQLSSQPQHF
DNA: TGTGCCAGCAGCCAACTTTCTAGTCAGCCCCAGCATTTT

D: -
J: TRBJ2-7
size: -
V: TRBV30
CDR3: CAWSVGALPSYEQYF
DNA: TGTGCCTGGAGTGTTGGGGCCCTGCCCTCCTACGAGCAGTACTTC

D: TRBD1
J: TRBJ1-2
size: many
V: TRBV10-3
CDR3: CAISGQGADRYGYTF
DNA: TGTGCCATCAGTGGTCAGGGGGCTGATCGGTATGGCTACACCTTC

D: TRBD1
J: TRBJ1-3
size: -
V: TRBV15
CDR3: CATSRDRVGTAIGNTIYF
DNA: TGTGCCACCAGCAGAGATCGAGTCGGGACAGCTATAGGGAACACCATATATTTT

D: -
J: TRBJ2-7
size: -
V: TRBV5-1
CDR3: CASSTGVQGKHEQYF
DNA: TGCGCCAGCAGCACGGGGGTTCAGGGGAAGCACGAGCAGTACTTC

D: -
J: TRBJ2-5
size: many
V: TRBV11-1
CDR3: CASSPLIEEGSSSETQYF
DNA: TGTGCCAGCAGCCCCTTAATCGAGGAAGGGAGTTCCAGTGAGACCCAGTACTTC

D: -
J: TRBJ2-7
size: -
V: TRBV12-3/TRBV12-4
CDR3: CASKTGGVKGTYEQYF
DNA: TGTGCCAGCAAAACTGGAGGAGTTAAAGGAACCTACGAGCAGTACTTC

D: -
J: TRBJ2-5
size: many
V: TRBV28
CDR3: CASSLWGTQYF
DNA: TGTGCCAGCAGTTTATGGGGGACCCAGTACTTC

D: -
J: TRBJ1-2
size: -
V: TRBV5-1
CDR3: CASSLGGTTGYGYTF
DNA: TGCGCCAGCAGCTTGGGGGGCACCACCGGATATGGCTACACCTTC

D: TRBD2
J: TRBJ2-7
size: few
V: TRBV20-1
CDR3: CSARDWGGYEQYF
DNA: TGCAGTGCTAGAGATTGGGGGGGCTACGAGCAGTACTTC

D: -
J: TRBJ1-1
size: few
V: TRBV7-9
CDR3: CASSFGSTDMNTEAFF
DNA: TGTGCCAGCAGCTTCGGATCGACAGACATGAACACTGAAGCTTTCTTT

D: -
J: TRBJ2-4
size: many
V: TRBV11-2
CDR3: CASSQWVGDIQYF
DNA: TGTGCCAGCAGCCAATGGGTGGGAGACATTCAGTACTTC

D: -
J: TRBJ1-2
size: many
V: TRBV28
CDR3: CASSFVPNYGYTF
DNA: TGTGCCAGCAGTTTCGTTCCAAACTATGGCTACACCTTC

D: -
J: TRBJ1-3
size: many
V: TRBV2
CDR3: CASSDWPGPGNTIYF
DNA: TGTGCCAGCAGTGATTGGCCGGGACCGGGAAACACCATATATTTT

D: TRBD2
J: TRBJ2-7
size: -
V: TRBV11-2
CDR3: CASSFKFGGLAISYEQYF
DNA: TGTGCCAGCAGCTTTAAATTCGGCGGACTAGCCATATCCTACGAGCAGTACTTC